This TCR beta chain was found in a study of Graves' ophthalmopathy and Graves' hyperthyroidism. The authors amplified TCR beta CDR3 regions, and they did so from RNA transcripts for repertoire sequencing. Second-round multiplex PCR came after first-round RT-PCR with HTBI primers. TCRdb reanalysed the multiplex PCR reads using MiXCR and keeps one entry per CDR3 protein. The sample holds roughly 480,000 distinct CDR3 sequences, under 15% seen once. Moderate-to-severe activity, with CAS ≥3, NOSPECS ≥4 and duration under 3 months, characterized the donors with ophthalmopathy. This clonotype has a count of ten or more. The TCR originated in a woman aged 25-40 years with Graves' ophthalmopathy. What was sequenced was blood.

The CDR3 coding sequence is TGTGCCACGAAAGCGGGAGGGCAAGAGACCCAGTACTTC. The encoded protein is CATKAGGQETQYF. The V gene is TRBV6-1, the J gene TRBJ2-5; 10 bases align to TRBD2. CDR1 MNHNS and CDR2 SASEGT come from the germline V gene. This CDR3 contains 13 residues. V gave up 10 bases and J gave up 2 bases; unmatched junction bases: 4.